These 20 T cell receptor beta chains were all obtained from the same sample, sequenced in a study of T cells in women clearing cervical HPV infection. Libraries were prepared by immunoSEQ multiplex PCR; TCRdb keeps only in-frame clonotypes and omits some of them. The repertoire table contains around 35,000 clones. Sequenced: blood buffy coat. The receptors were sampled from a woman between 18 and 70 years old with a cervical HPV16 infection that either progressed to CIN3+ or cleared (not recorded which).

On this clone itself: The read ends 3 residues early relative to the CDR3; the germline J gene fills the gap. This rearrangement joins TRBV7-8 to TRBJ2-1, with 11 bases fitting TRBD2. From germline, CDR1 is SGHVS and CDR2 FQNEAQ. The CDR3 is 15 amino acids. V lost 3 bases to trimming and J lost 7 bases; unmatched junction nucleotides: 5. CDR3 residues: CASSFVLAGENEQFF. The part of the CDR3 DNA that was read is TGTGCCAGCAGCTTTGTACTAGCGGGAGAGAATGAG. The full variable domain, completed using reference TRBV7-8 and TRBJ2-1, is GAGVSQSPRYKVAKRGQDVALRCDPISGHVSLFWYQQALGQGPEFLTYFQNEAQLDKSGLPSDRFFAERPEGSVSTLKIQRTQQEDSAVYLCASSFVLAGENEQFFGPGTRLTVL.

Turning to this clone: The observed sequence ends 3 residues before the CDR3 terminus, with the missing tail filled in from the germline J gene. The gene calls are TRBV7-2 and TRBJ1-2; the match to TRBD1 covers 9 bases. The CDR3 covers 14 residues. Per germline, CDR1 SGHTA and CDR2 FQGNSA. CDR3 bases read: TGTGCCAGCAGCTTATCCGGGACAGGGATCCTC. Translated: CASSLSGTGIL. The complete CDR3 reads CASSLSGTGILYTF.

As to this clone: The CDR3 end is not reached by the read, which stops 3 residues before it; the germline J gene fills it in. The chain joins TRBV10-2 to TRBJ2-2; 7 nucleotides line up with TRBD1. The germline CDR1 and CDR2 sequences are WSHSY and SAAADI. The V and J ends lost 6 bases and 3 bases, in that order; junction bases with no gene match: 4. The CDR3 is made up of 14 amino acids. The CDR3 reads CASRRTGDTGELFF. The DNA read from the CDR3 is TGCGCCAGCAGAAGGACAGGAGACACCGGGGAG.

Comments on this clone: With the read ending 3 residues before the CDR3 end, the germline J gene is used to fill in that end. J is TRBJ2-3 and V is TRBV30; no reliable D call. CDR1 is GTSNPN, CDR2 SVGIG, per germline (reference sequence). The V and J ends lost 5 bases and 0 bases respectively, with 9 bases between them. The CDR3 spans 13 residues. The CDR3 is CAWGQASTDTQYF. The sequenced CDR3 bases are TGTGCCTGGGGGCAGGCTAGCACAGATACG.

On this clone itself: The read is 3 residues too short to cover the CDR3 end, so that end is filled in from the germline J gene. This chain connects TRBV12-3 or TRBV12-4 to TRBJ2-5; no clear D gene. The CDR3 extends over 13 amino acids. Between the trimmed V and J ends, which lost 3 bases and 2 bases, there was a span of 7 bases. The CDR3 bases that were read are TGTGCCAGCAGTTTTTTGCAGCAAGAGACC. Its protein product is CASSFLQQET. In full, the CDR3 reads CASSFLQQETQYF.

A word on this clone: The CDR3 end lies 3 residues beyond the end of the read and is filled in from the germline J gene. This chain links TRBV10-3 with TRBJ2-1; 9 nucleotides agree with TRBD2. CDR3 length equals 15 residues. The V and J ends lost 4 bases and 6 bases, in that order; junction bases with no gene match: 7. CDR1 is ENHRY and CDR2 is SYGVKD in the germline V gene. This CDR3 is CAISGGSGSGNEQFF. The covered CDR3 bases are TGTGCCATCAGTGGCGGTAGCGGGAGCGGCAATGAG.

As for this clone: The CDR3 end is not reached by the read, which stops 3 residues before it; the germline J gene fills it in. This chain uses TRBV20-1 with TRBJ2-5; 7 bases are shared with TRBD2. This CDR3 has 16 residues. The germline V gene has CDR1 DFQATT and CDR2 SNEGSKA (reference sequence). The trim removed 4 bases at V and 2 bases at J, leaving 13 bases unmatched. CDR3 DNA, as far as it was read: TGCAGTGCTAACACCGGACTAGTAGAAGATCAAGAGACC. Its translation: CSANTGLVEDQET. The full CDR3 is CSANTGLVEDQETQYF.

In the case of this clone: The read finishes 3 residues shy of the CDR3 end, and the germline J gene is used to complete it. This sequence joins TRBV10-1 and TRBJ2-5; TRBD1 aligns across 7 bases. The length of the CDR3 is 17 residues. The V and J ends lost 4 bases and 4 bases, in that order; junction bases with no gene match: 15. Germline V gene data show CDR1 as WNHNN and CDR2 as SYGVQD (reference sequence). CDR3 DNA, as far as it was read: TGCGCCAGCAGTGGGGACCCGGGACAGTCCTCCGTAGAGACC. It codes for CASSGDPGQSSVET. The entire CDR3 is CASSGDPGQSSVETQYF.

About this clone: The read ends 3 residues early relative to the CDR3; the germline J gene fills the gap. The rearrangement joins TRBV7-2 to TRBJ1-2, with 10 positions matching TRBD1. CDR1 and CDR2 (germline): SGHTA, FQGNSA. This CDR3 is built from 15 residues. CDR3 DNA, as far as it was read: TGTGCCAGCAGCTTAGCGGGACAGGGGTTATACGAC. This codes for CASSLAGQGLYD. In full, the CDR3 is CASSLAGQGLYDYTF.

Concerning this clone: The read ends 3 residues early relative to the CDR3; the germline J gene fills the gap. V is TRBV5-1 and J is TRBJ1-1; a weak D match, TRBD1 (5 bases). From germline, CDR1 is SGHRS and CDR2 YFSETQ. The CDR3 spans 15 residues. Incomplete CDR3 DNA: TGCGCCAGCAGCTTATTGGACAAACGTGAGGATGCA. Translated, it gives CASSLLDKREDA. The entire CDR3 is CASSLLDKREDAAFF.

Of note for this clone: The read gets to within 3 residues of the CDR3 end, and the germline J gene fills in the rest. The gene calls are TRBV5-1 and TRBJ2-5, with a weak D call TRBD1 (6 bases). This CDR3 region has 15 residues. Trimming pared 4 bases from V and 2 bases from J, leaving 15 bases between. CDR1 SGHRS and CDR2 YFSETQ come from the germline V gene. Partial CDR3 DNA: TGCGCCAGCAGCAGCCTACCACAGGGTCAAGAGACC. Protein product: CASSSLPQGQET. The whole CDR3 reads CASSSLPQGQETQYF.

Notes on this clone: The read ends 3 residues shy of where the CDR3 ends; the end is completed using the germline J gene. J is TRBJ1-2 and V is TRBV10-2; tentatively, D is TRBD1 (5 bases). Germline CDR1 is WSHSY and CDR2 is SAAADI. V was trimmed by 3 bases and J by 7 bases, leaving 15 bases between them. The CDR3 length is 14 residues. CDR3 sequence: CASSEGQGYGGYTF. The CDR3 bases that were read are TGCGCCAGCAGTGAAGGGCAGGGATACGGTGGC.

Concerning this clone: The read halts 3 residues ahead of the CDR3 end, with the missing end drawn from the germline J gene. V and J are TRBV18 and TRBJ2-7; 7 bases line up with TRBD1. Trimming removed 6 bases from V and 3 bases from J; junction bases left unmatched: 11. There are 15 residues in the CDR3. The V gene's germline CDR1 is KGHSH and CDR2 LQKENI. CDR3 DNA (partial): TGTGCCAGCTCTATAACAGGACAGGCAATCTACGAG. Translating gives CASSITGQAIYE. The complete CDR3 reads CASSITGQAIYEQYF. The full variable domain, its missing parts supplied by reference TRBV18 and TRBJ2-7, is NAGVMQNPRHLVRRRGQEARLRCSPMKGHSHVYWYRQLPEEGLKFMVYLQKENIIDESGMPKERFSAEFPKEGPSILRIQQVVRGDSAAYFCASSITGQAIYEQYFGPGTRLTVT.

With regard to this clone: Read data end 3 residues before the CDR3 end; the end is taken from the germline J gene. The rearrangement uses TRBV13 and TRBJ2-2; TRBD1 might be the D (5 bases). Germline V gives CDR1 PRHDT, CDR2 FYEKMQ (reference sequence). This CDR3 contains 16 residues. Partial CDR3 DNA: TGTGCCAGCAGCTTATTAAAAGGCTCTGGGGCCAACGTG. Translation gives CASSLLKGSGANV. The entire CDR3 protein is CASSLLKGSGANVLFF.

In the case of this clone: The read stops 3 residues short of the end of the CDR3; the missing end is completed from the germline J gene. This chain joins TRBV2 and TRBJ1-2; D gene uncertain. This CDR3 is built from 16 residues. Germline CDR1 SNHLY, CDR2 FYNNEI. The CDR3 sequence is CASSGVGGASDYDYTF. The sequenced CDR3 bases are TGTGCCAGCAGTGGAGTCGGAGGAGCATCTGACTACGAC.

The CDR3 loop is CASSVSVNEQFF. Incomplete CDR3 DNA: TGTGCCAGTAGTGTGTCCGTCAATGAG. The chain links TRBV5-6 to TRBJ2-1; D is ambiguous. The CDR3 is cut off 3 residues early in the read; its end comes from the germline J gene. This CDR3 has 12 residues. V was shortened by 8 bases and J by 6 bases, with 12 bases between the two germline ends. Germline CDR1 and CDR2: SGHDT and YYEEEE.

Regarding this clone: The read finishes 3 residues shy of the CDR3 end, and the germline J gene is used to complete it. This rearrangement joins TRBV10-3 to TRBJ1-5, with D hard to call. V lost 11 bases to trimming and J lost 4 bases, with 15 bases between them. Germline V CDR1 and CDR2: ENHRY, SYGVKD. CDR3 length: 13 residues. The CDR3 protein is CASSAEQNQPQHF. CDR3 bases read: TGTGCCTCCTCTGCCGAGCAAAATCAGCCC.

With regard to this clone: The sequenced fragment ends 3 residues before the CDR3 boundary, so the rest is inferred from the germline J gene. The chain links TRBV30 to TRBJ2-1; TRBD1 matches 9 bases. Germline assignment: CDR1 GTSNPN and CDR2 SVGIG (reference sequence). The CDR3 extends over 14 amino acids. V lost 5 bases, J lost 0 bases, and 2 bases stayed unmatched. The DNA read from the CDR3 is TGTGCCTGGCGACAGGGGGTCTCCTACAATGAG. Amino acid sequence: CAWRQGVSYNE. The full CDR3 protein is CAWRQGVSYNEQFF.

Details on this clone: From the germline J gene comes the end of the CDR3, since the read stops 3 residues before it. The chain links TRBV6-2 or TRBV6-3 to TRBJ2-7, with 11 bases identical to TRBD2. CDR1 and CDR2 (germline): MNHEY, SVGEGT. The trim removed 5 bases at V and 5 bases at J, leaving 5 bases unmatched. The CDR3 has 14 residues. This chain's CDR3 is CASSQLAGEDEQYF. CDR3 bases read: TGTGCCAGCAGTCAACTAGCGGGAGAGGACGAG.

To note about this clone: The read ends 3 residues early relative to the CDR3; the germline J gene fills the gap. The genes are TRBV20-1 and TRBJ2-2; 11 bases align to TRBD2. The CDR3 has 16 residues. Germline assignment: CDR1 DFQATT and CDR2 SNEGSKA (reference sequence). J gave up 1 base and V 6 bases, and 7 bases lay outside the gene matches. The covered CDR3 bases are TGCAGTGCAACGAGGGGACTAGCGGTGAACACCGGGGAG. This gives the protein CSATRGLAVNTGE. The whole CDR3 is CSATRGLAVNTGELFF.